The 31 T cell receptor beta chains reported below all come from one sample, sequenced in a study of blood T cell repertoires in COVID-19. The method was immunoSEQ multiplex PCR; TCRdb's version includes in-frame clones alone and lacks a portion of them. The sample holds around 130,000 clones; around 78% are singletons and the top ten take approximately 10%. Material: peripheral blood. These receptors were taken from a human donor in a cohort sampled during active COVID-19.

The genes are TRBV9 and TRBJ2-7; possibly TRBD1 for D (6 bases). The germline V gene encodes CDR1 SGDLS and CDR2 YYNGEE. This CDR3 has 15 amino acids. V lost 3 bases, J lost 5 bases, and 18 bases lay in between. CDR3 protein: CASSAGGGANHEQYF. CDR3 DNA sequence: TGTGCCAGCAGCGCAGGTGGGGGCGCAAACCACGAGCAGTACTTC.

The chain joins TRBV15 to TRBJ1-1; no reliable D call. Trimming took off 5 bases at V and 11 bases at J, with 24 bases between the two ends. CDR1 and CDR2 (germline): LNHNV, YYDKDF (reference sequence). The length of the CDR3 is 15 residues. The CDR3, as DNA: TGTGCCACCAGCCATAGCAGAGGAGGAGAAACTAACGCTTTCTTT. Protein sequence: CATSHSRGGETNAFF. Full variable domain (outside the CDR3, taken from reference TRBV15 and TRBJ1-1): DAMVIQNPRYQVTQFGKPVTLSCSQTLNHNVMYWYQQKSSQAPKLLFHYYDKDFNNEADTPDNFQSRRPNTSFCFLDIRSPGLGDTAMYLCATSHSRGGETNAFFGQGTRLTVV.

V is TRBV5-1 and J is TRBJ2-3; 11 bases fit TRBD1. The CDR3 has 14 amino acids. V shed 3 bases and J 6 bases; nucleotides not matched to a gene: 3. CDR1 SGHRS and CDR2 YFSETQ come from the germline V gene. Written as DNA, the CDR3 is TGCGCCAGCAGCTGGGACAGGGGGACCGATACGCAGTATTTT. This encodes CASSWDRGTDTQYF.

The J gene is TRBJ1-2, the V gene TRBV13; D might be TRBD1 (5 bases). V was cut by 5 bases and J by 5 bases, with 12 bases left in between. CDR1 and CDR2 from the germline V gene are PRHDT and FYEKMQ (reference sequence). The CDR3 is 13 residues long. CDR3 sequence (DNA): TGTGCCAGCAGCCAAACGGGGGGATATGGCTACACCTTC. It encodes CASSQTGGYGYTF.

This chain joins TRBV28 and TRBJ2-7; TRBD2 aligns across 7 bases. J was trimmed by 0 bases and V by 3 bases; bases with no gene match: 14. The germline gives CDR1 MDHEN, CDR2 SYDVKM. The CDR3 runs to 18 residues. The CDR3 coding sequence is TGTGCCAGCAGTTTTTCCCTTTTTAGCGGGCTCCGCTCCTACGAGCAGTACTTC. Translation gives CASSFSLFSGLRSYEQYF.

The chain is built from TRBV7-3 and TRBJ1-1; the match to TRBD1 covers 7 bases. The CDR3 runs to 11 residues. From germline, CDR1 is SGHTA and CDR2 FQGTGA. V was pared by 5 bases and J by 7 bases, with 1 base of the junction left unmatched. CDR3 loop: CASSQGGEAFF. The CDR3 nucleotides are TGTGCCAGCAGCCAGGGGGGTGAAGCTTTCTTT.

The rearrangement uses TRBV5-1 and TRBJ1-3; D not resolved. CDR1 SGHRS and CDR2 YFSETQ come from the germline V gene. Trimming pared 2 bases from V and 8 bases from J, leaving 14 bases between. The CDR3 totals 14 residues. CDR3 loop: CASSFGSRGYTIYF. The CDR3 DNA reads as TGCGCCAGCAGCTTCGGCTCCCGGGGTTACACCATATATTTT.

V and J are TRBV2 and TRBJ2-3; no clear D. The germline CDR1 and CDR2 sequences are SNHLY and FYNNEI. Trimming took off 4 bases at V and 6 bases at J, with 5 bases between the two ends. CDR3 length: 11 residues. The chain's CDR3 is CASSARDTQYF. The CDR3 nucleotides are TGTGCCAGCAGTGCCCGGGATACGCAGTATTTT.

This clone appeared once. The V call is TRBV27, the J call TRBJ2-1; 11 nucleotides line up with TRBD2. There are 15 residues in the CDR3. V lost 2 bases to trimming and J lost 7 bases; unmatched junction nucleotides: 4. Per germline, CDR1 MNHEY and CDR2 SMNVEV (reference sequence). Written as DNA, the CDR3 is TGTGCCAGCAGTTTAGGTAGCGGGGGGGCAAATGAGCAGTTCTTC. Translating it yields CASSLGSGGANEQFF.

The gene calls are TRBV30 and TRBJ2-1; 9 positions match TRBD2. Germline V gene data show CDR1 as GTSNPN and CDR2 as SVGIG (reference sequence). The V segment lost 6 bases and the J segment 0 bases; nucleotides outside the gene matches: 6. This CDR3 is built from 15 residues. The DNA of the CDR3 is TGTGCCTGTGATAGCGGGGGCTTCTCCTACAATGAGCAGTTCTTC. Amino acid sequence: CACDSGGFSYNEQFF.

The rearrangement uses TRBV6-5 and TRBJ2-7; 9 nucleotides align to TRBD2. The junction had 3 bases not matched to a gene; V was cut back by 6 bases and J by 3 bases. There are 13 residues in the CDR3. Looked up from germline, CDR1 is MNHEY and CDR2 is SVGAGI. The CDR3 is CASRPSGDYEQYF. CDR3 in DNA: TGTGCCAGCAGGCCTAGCGGGGACTACGAGCAGTACTTC.

Here the CDR3 DNA reads TGTGCCAGCAGTATCGCTAGCGGGGGTAGCACAGATACGCAGTATTTT. Its protein is CASSIASGGSTDTQYF. This chain links TRBV28 with TRBJ2-3; TRBD2 matches at 10 bases. Trimming took 5 bases from V and 0 from J; bases not matched to a gene: 5. The germline CDR1 and CDR2 sequences are MDHEN and SYDVKM. The CDR3 consists of 16 residues. Full variable domain (remainder filled in from reference TRBV28 and TRBJ2-3): DVKVTQSSRYLVKRTGEKVFLECVQDMDHENMFWYRQDPGLGLRLIYFSYDVKMKEKGDIPEGYSVSREKKERFSLILESASTNQTSMYLCASSIASGGSTDTQYFGPGTRLTVL.

The chain is built from TRBV5-1 and TRBJ1-1, with a weak D call TRBD1 (5 bases). The germline CDR1 and CDR2 sequences are SGHRS and YFSETQ. The CDR3 totals 16 residues. V dropped 7 bases and J dropped 1 base, with 20 bases sitting between them. CDR3 nucleotides: TGCGCCAGCGGAGGCGGGGGTTGGGGCAGGAACACTGAAGCTTTCTTT. As protein: CASGGGGWGRNTEAFF. The whole variable domain, remainder taken from reference TRBV5-1 and TRBJ1-1, is KAGVTQTPRYLIKTRGQQVTLSCSPISGHRSVSWYQQTPGQGLQFLFEYFSETQRNKGNFPGRFSGRQFSNSRSEMNVSTLELGDSALYLCASGGGGWGRNTEAFFGQGTRLTVV.

This clone has just a few counts. At the DNA level, this CDR3 is encoded by other sequences in the same sample as well. CDR3 DNA: TGTGCCACCAGTGATTTAGGACAGTTAAATGAGCAGTTCTTC. Translated: CATSDLGQLNEQFF. The J gene is TRBJ2-1, the V gene TRBV24-1, with a tentative D call TRBD1 (6 bases). This CDR3 comprises 14 residues. Trimming left V 1 base short and J 7 bases short, with 10 bases between. Germline assignment: CDR1 KGHDR and CDR2 SFDVKD.

The chain has TRBV28 and TRBJ2-5; 10 nucleotides line up with TRBD1. The V gene end was trimmed by 4 bases and the J gene end by 5 bases; junction bases not matched to a gene: 7. The CDR3 is 15 residues long. CDR1 and CDR2 from the germline V gene are MDHEN and SYDVKM. The CDR3: CASSWGTGVLETQYF. DNA for the CDR3: TGTGCCAGCAGTTGGGGGACAGGGGTGTTGGAGACCCAGTACTTC.

The gene calls are TRBV6-2 or TRBV6-3 and TRBJ1-2; D is uncertain. Per germline, CDR1 MNHEY and CDR2 SVGEGT. V was trimmed by 0 bases and J by 2 bases, leaving 22 bases between them. CDR3 length: 19 residues. The CDR3 nucleotides read TGTGCCAGCAGTTACTCTTTTGCGGCAGACGATCTACTCAACTATGGCTACACCTTC. Encoded protein: CASSYSFAADDLLNYGYTF.

J is TRBJ2-1 and V is TRBV9, with TRBD2 matching over 10 bases. Germline assignment: CDR1 SGDLS and CDR2 YYNGEE. This CDR3 comprises 17 residues. The trim removed 4 bases at V and 7 bases at J, leaving 14 bases unmatched. The CDR3 here is CASSSYPPSGGRNEQFF. The CDR3 coding sequence is TGTGCCAGCAGCTCCTACCCCCCTAGCGGGGGCCGGAATGAGCAGTTCTTC.

This clone was detected only once. The rearrangement joins TRBV5-6 to TRBJ1-2, with D possibly TRBD1 on 5 matching bases. The germline CDR1 and CDR2 sequences are SGHDT and YYEEEE. This CDR3 spans 17 amino acids. V was pared by 0 bases and J by 4 bases, with 19 bases between. The CDR3 here is CASSLGSGGEFGYGYTF. CDR3 bases: TGTGCCAGCAGCTTGGGTTCTGGGGGGGAATTCGGCTATGGCTACACCTTC.

The genes are TRBV9 and TRBJ2-3, with D perhaps TRBD2 (5 bases). CDR1 is SGDLS and CDR2 is YYNGEE in the germline V gene. V was shortened by 0 bases and J by 0 bases, with 17 bases between the two germline ends. The CDR3 spans 18 residues. The CDR3 nucleotides read TGTGCCAGCAGCGTAGGGGCCGGGAACTCCGTTAGCACAGATACGCAGTATTTT. It specifies CASSVGAGNSVSTDTQYF.

V is TRBV6-5 and J is TRBJ2-2; 10 bases fit TRBD2. This CDR3 contains 14 residues. Per germline, CDR1 MNHEY and CDR2 SVGAGI. J lost 8 bases, V lost 5 bases, and 5 bases had no gene match. The CDR3 DNA follows: TGTGCCAGCAGTCCAGCGGGGGGGCCGGGGGAGCTGTTTTTT. This gives the protein CASSPAGGPGELFF.

The rearrangement uses TRBV6-5 and TRBJ2-7; 7 nucleotides line up with TRBD2. Germline V CDR1 and CDR2: MNHEY, SVGAGI. This CDR3 has 15 residues. Trimming cost V 6 bases and J 3 bases; bases outside gene matches: 11. The CDR3 loop is CASSLGPAGIYEQYF. As DNA, the CDR3 is TGTGCCAGCAGCCTCGGCCCAGCGGGGATCTACGAGCAGTACTTC.

Worth noting for this clone: Other DNA sequences of this sample code for an identical CDR3. CDR3 protein: CASRRQGAMNTEAFF. The CDR3 nucleotides read TGTGCCAGTAGGCGACAGGGGGCGATGAACACTGAAGCTTTCTTT. The rearrangement uses TRBV19 and TRBJ1-1, with 10 bases that match TRBD1. CDR3 length equals 15 residues. Germline loops: CDR1 LNHDA, CDR2 SQIVND (reference sequence). Losses at the gene ends were 6 bases for V and 0 bases for J; bases not matched to a gene: 4.

V gene TRBV21-1 combines with J gene TRBJ1-4; the table's D call, TRBD1, was not checked against the DNA. TRBV21-1 is given as a pseudogene. The CDR3 has 17 amino acids. In DNA, the CDR3 is TGTGCCAGCAGCATTGACAGGGGGCTTGCAACTAATGAAAAACTGTTTTTT. Translated: CASSIDRGLATNEKLFF.

J is TRBJ2-4 and V is TRBV7-9, with TRBD1 matching 11 bases. V gave up 1 base and J gave up 7 bases; unmatched junction bases: 15. Germline CDR1 SEHNR, CDR2 FQNEAQ (reference sequence). The CDR3 is made up of 19 amino acids. The CDR3 bases are TGTGCCAGCAGCTTAGGTACCTTAAAGGACAGGGGGCTTTTGAACATTCAGTACTTC. Translation gives CASSLGTLKDRGLLNIQYF.

Comment on this clone: One end of the junction does not line up with germline, which may come from a read error. The CDR3 region has the DNA TGTGCCAGCAGGGGGAATGGGGGCGATCCCCTGTTT. Its translation: CASRGNGGDPLF. V gene TRBV6-5 combines with J gene TRBJ1-4, with D possibly matching TRBD1 (6 bases). Looked up from germline, CDR1 is MNHEY and CDR2 is SVGAGI. The CDR3 is 12 amino acids.

V is TRBV5-1 and J is TRBJ2-7, with 9 nucleotides matching TRBD1. CDR3 size: 15 residues. The germline gives CDR1 SGHRS, CDR2 YFSETQ. Trimming removed 0 bases from V and 2 bases from J; junction bases left unmatched: 3. The DNA for the CDR3 is TGCGCCAGCAGCTTGGGGACAGGGGTGACCTACGAGCAGTACTTC. It translates to CASSLGTGVTYEQYF. The full variable domain, in which reference TRBV5-1 and TRBJ2-7 provide the parts outside the CDR3, is KAGVTQTPRYLIKTRGQQVTLSCSPISGHRSVSWYQQTPGQGLQFLFEYFSETQRNKGNFPGRFSGRQFSNSRSEMNVSTLELGDSALYLCASSLGTGVTYEQYFGPGTRLTVT.

The genes are TRBV10-2 and TRBJ2-7; D is unresolved. Germline V gene data show CDR1 as WSHSY and CDR2 as SAAADI. The CDR3 is 11 amino acids. V lost 9 bases, J lost 4 bases, and 10 bases lay in between. CDR3 sequence: CASSPRYEQYF. CDR3 DNA: TGCGCCAGTTCTCCGAGGTACGAGCAGTACTTC.

This chain links TRBV18 with TRBJ2-1; 7 positions agree with TRBD1. Germline V gives CDR1 KGHSH, CDR2 LQKENI. The CDR3 loop spans 18 amino acids. The V gene end was trimmed by 0 bases and the J gene end by 2 bases; junction bases not matched to a gene: 10. CDR3 residues: CASSPPVGGAGAYNEQFF. In DNA form, the CDR3 reads TGTGCCAGCTCACCACCGGTAGGGGGCGCCGGGGCCTACAATGAGCAGTTCTTC.

The chain links TRBV6-5 to TRBJ1-4, with D unresolved. Trimming left V 0 bases short and J 8 bases short, with 10 bases between. There are 14 residues in the CDR3. Germline CDR1 reads MNHEY; CDR2 reads SVGAGI. This CDR3 is CASSYSRVTEKLFF. The CDR3 DNA is TGTGCCAGCAGTTACTCTCGGGTGACGGAAAAACTGTTTTTT.

The rearrangement uses TRBV29-1 and TRBJ2-7; weak D call: TRBD1 (7 bases). CDR1 is SQVTM, CDR2 ANQGSEA, per germline. CDR3 length equals 11 residues. The DNA for the CDR3 is TGCACCGCGGGACAGTCCTACGAGCAGTACTTC. Translation: CTAGQSYEQYF.

The rearrangement links TRBV15 to TRBJ1-5; 11 bases map to TRBD1. V dropped 1 base and J dropped 0; count of bases not matched to a gene: 8. This CDR3 comprises 19 residues. Germline V gene data show CDR1 as LNHNV and CDR2 as YYDKDF (reference sequence). Written as DNA, the CDR3 is TGTGCCACCAGCAGAGGGGTTGGGACAGGGGGGTATAGCAATCAGCCCCAGCATTTT. Protein sequence: CATSRGVGTGGYSNQPQHF. The full variable domain, with the rest looked up from reference TRBV15 and TRBJ1-5, is DAMVIQNPRYQVTQFGKPVTLSCSQTLNHNVMYWYQQKSSQAPKLLFHYYDKDFNNEADTPDNFQSRRPNTSFCFLDIRSPGLGDTAMYLCATSRGVGTGGYSNQPQHFGDGTRLSIL.